These 4 T cell receptor beta chains came from one sample sequenced in a study of radiation and T cells in renal cell carcinoma. Sample time point: blood 2 weeks post-SBRT. Treatment reported: 15 Gy SBRT to primary tumor, nephrectomy 4 weeks later. Using immunoSEQ multiplex PCR, the repertoire was profiled, and TCRdb retains in-frame clones only, with some absent. Of 70,000 to 100,000 clones detected, about 86% appear once; the ten largest clones hold 20% to 25%. The sample consisted of blood, taken from a patient whose treatment included radiotherapy and nephrectomy. The receptor set was obtained from a woman aged 45-59 years with renal cell carcinoma.

V usage is TRBV7-2 and J usage is TRBJ2-3; no clear D. This CDR3 has 12 residues. CDR1 is SGHTA and CDR2 is FQGNSA in the germline V gene. V was shortened by 5 bases and J by 4 bases, with 7 bases between the two germline ends. CDR3 region: CASSPHSDTQYF. The CDR3, as DNA: TGTGCCAGCAGCCCCCATTCAGATACGCAGTATTTT.

This chain connects TRBV10-2 to TRBJ2-1; 7 positions agree with TRBD1. This CDR3 is built from 16 residues. Germline V gives CDR1 WSHSY, CDR2 SAAADI. Trimming removed 4 bases from V and 0 bases from J; junction bases left unmatched: 6. The CDR3 nucleotides read TGCGCCAGCAGTGGCGACAGGGTCAGCTCCTACAATGAGCAGTTCTTC. Its protein product is CASSGDRVSSYNEQFF.

The J gene is TRBJ1-4, the V gene TRBV9; 8 bases map to TRBD1. Germline assignment: CDR1 SGDLS and CDR2 YYNGEE. Trimming at V came to 0 bases and at J to 8 bases, leaving 6 bases not matched to a gene. The CDR3 covers 15 residues. CDR3 in amino acids: CASSVAGDRIEKLFF. Written as DNA, the CDR3 is TGTGCCAGCAGCGTAGCAGGGGACAGGATCGAAAAACTGTTTTTT.

The V gene is TRBV9, the J gene TRBJ2-7, with D possibly matching TRBD2 (5 bases). Per germline, CDR1 SGDLS and CDR2 YYNGEE. CDR3 length: 15 amino acids. Trimming stripped 3 bases from V and 5 bases from J, with 18 bases between. In DNA, the CDR3 is TGTGCCAGCAGCGAGGCTCCTAGCTATGTAGACGAGCAGTACTTC. As protein: CASSEAPSYVDEQYF.